This T cell receptor beta chain was captured in a study of cytomegalovirus exposure and HLA in healthy donors. Study-wide points: Investigators reported around 150 TCR beta chains as tied to cytomegalovirus. Later analysis identified a missense DCLRE1C variant that was linked to TCR beta V- and J-gene trimming.

On this clone itself: Antigen unknown.

Germline trimming cut 4 bases from V and 0 bases from J; bases unmatched to any gene: 2. CDR1 is SNHLY, CDR2 FYNNEI, per germline. CDR3 length: 15 amino acids. Amplification used 60 Vbeta primers and 13 Jbeta primers. Under the authors' procedure: Later, an analysis found roughly 80 million unique TCR beta chains, and about 10 million of these were shared. The table came from immunoSEQ multiplex PCR; TCRdb's copy has only in-frame clones and leaves some out. V and J calls and clone size are those listed in that table; D and trimming were worked out from the DNA. This sample's table reports about 52,000 clones.

V is TRBV2 and J is TRBJ2-5, with 10 bases identical to TRBD2. The source is a woman aged 55-69 years in good health and CMV-seropositive. The sequencing sample was made of PBMCs. CDR3 DNA sequence: TGTGCCAGCAGTGGGACTAGCGGTTACCAAGAGACCCAGTACTTC. This translates into CASSGTSGYQETQYF.